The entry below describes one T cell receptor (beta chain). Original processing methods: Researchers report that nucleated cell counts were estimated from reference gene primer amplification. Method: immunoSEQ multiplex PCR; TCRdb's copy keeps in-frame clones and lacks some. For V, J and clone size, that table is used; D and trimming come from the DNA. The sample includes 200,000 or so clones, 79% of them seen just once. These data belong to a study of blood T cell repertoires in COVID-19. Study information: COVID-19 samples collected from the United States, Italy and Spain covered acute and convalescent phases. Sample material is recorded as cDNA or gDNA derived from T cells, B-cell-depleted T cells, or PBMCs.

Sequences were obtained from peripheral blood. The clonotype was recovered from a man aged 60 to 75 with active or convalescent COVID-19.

The CDR3 DNA reads TGTGCCAGCTCACCCCTAGCGGGGGTACGCAATGAGCAGTTCTTC. This translates into CASSPLAGVRNEQFF. This chain links TRBV18 with TRBJ2-1; TRBD2 matches at 10 bases. J lost 6 bases, V lost 3 bases, and 5 bases had no gene match. The CDR3 spans 15 residues. Germline-derived CDR1 and CDR2 are KGHSH and LQKENI.